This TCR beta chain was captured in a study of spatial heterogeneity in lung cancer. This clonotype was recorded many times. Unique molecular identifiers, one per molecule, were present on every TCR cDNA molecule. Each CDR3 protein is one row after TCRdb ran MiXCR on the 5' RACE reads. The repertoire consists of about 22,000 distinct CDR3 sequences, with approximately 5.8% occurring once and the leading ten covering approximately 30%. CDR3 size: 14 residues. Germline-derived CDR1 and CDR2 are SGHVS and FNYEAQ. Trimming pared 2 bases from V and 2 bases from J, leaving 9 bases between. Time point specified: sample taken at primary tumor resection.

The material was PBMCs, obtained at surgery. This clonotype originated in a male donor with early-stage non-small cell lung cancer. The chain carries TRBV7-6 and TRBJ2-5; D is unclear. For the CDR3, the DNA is TGTGCCAGCAGCTTATCCCCTATTCAAGAGACCCAGTACTTC. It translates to CASSLSPIQETQYF.